These 19 T cell receptor beta chains were sequenced from one sample in a study of blood T cell repertoires in COVID-19. The method was immunoSEQ multiplex PCR; TCRdb's version includes in-frame clones alone and lacks a portion of them. This sample yields over 45,000 clones, of which about 89% are seen a single time; roughly an eighth belongs to the top ten. The sample consisted of peripheral blood. These receptors were obtained from a woman aged 55-70 years with active COVID-19.

This clone came up once. The chain couples TRBV3-1 (or the pseudogene TRBV3-2) to TRBJ2-2; tentative D call: TRBD2 (6 bases). Between the trimmed V and J ends, which lost 4 bases and 2 bases, there was a span of 17 bases. This CDR3 is built from 17 residues. Germline values: CDR1 LGHDT, CDR2 YNNKEL (reference sequence). CDR3 in DNA: TGTGCCAGCAGCCGAGGGACTGGGGGACGAAACACCGGGGAGCTGTTTTTT. Translated: CASSRGTGGRNTGELFF.

The genes are TRBV6-5 and TRBJ2-3; possibly TRBD1 for D (6 bases). The ends were cut back, 0 bases at V and 2 bases at J, with 12 bases in the middle. This CDR3 spans 16 amino acids. Germline V gene lookup returns CDR1 MNHEY and CDR2 SVGAGI. The CDR3, as DNA: TGTGCCAGCAGTTACTCATTCCACAGGGTCACAGATACGCAGTATTTT. Translated, it gives CASSYSFHRVTDTQYF.

The chain uses TRBV6-5 and TRBJ1-2; D gene ambiguous. Trimming took off 3 bases at V and 6 bases at J, with 8 bases between the two ends. Germline V CDR1 and CDR2: MNHEY, SVGAGI. The CDR3 is 12 residues long. The CDR3 DNA reads as TGTGCCAGCAGTTATGACAATCATGGCTACACCTTC. It is translated as CASSYDNHGYTF.

J is TRBJ2-5 and V is TRBV30; no reliable D call. The V gene's germline CDR1 is GTSNPN and CDR2 SVGIG (reference sequence). Trimming removed 0 bases at V and 5 bases at J, with 7 bases between. The CDR3 is 12 amino acids. The CDR3 nucleotides are TGTGCCTGGAGTGTAGCCGTGGAGACCCAGTACTTC. Translated: CAWSVAVETQYF.

The rearrangement uses TRBV7-9 and TRBJ2-5; tentatively, D is TRBD2 (5 bases). V lost 7 bases, J lost 3 bases, and 12 bases lay in between. The germline gives CDR1 SEHNR, CDR2 FQNEAQ (reference sequence). This CDR3 has 13 residues. The DNA of the CDR3 is TGTGCCAGCATCCCGCCCGGGGAAGAGACCCAGTACTTC. It encodes CASIPPGEETQYF. Combining the CDR3 with reference TRBV7-9 and TRBJ2-5 gives the whole variable domain DTGVSQNPRHKITKRGQNVTFRCDPISEHNRLYWYRQTLGQGPEFLTYFQNEAQLEKSRLLSDRFSAERPKGSFSTLEIQRTEQGDSAMYLCASIPPGEETQYFGPGTRLLVL.

The J gene is TRBJ1-1, the V gene TRBV5-4, with a possible D match to TRBD1 (5 bases). The CDR3 length is 15 residues. Trimming pared 3 bases from V and 6 bases from J, leaving 18 bases between. Germline CDR1 is SGHNT and CDR2 is YYREEE (reference sequence). CDR3 sequence reads: CASSYREGALAEAFF. CDR3 nucleotide sequence: TGTGCCAGCAGCTACCGCGAAGGGGCGCTTGCTGAAGCTTTCTTT.

The chain recombines TRBV27 with TRBJ2-3; D is perhaps TRBD1 (5 bases). The V end was cut by 5 bases, the J end by 4 bases, with 16 bases between. This CDR3 has 15 amino acids. Germline V gene sequence: CDR1 MNHEY, CDR2 SMNVEV (reference sequence). In DNA form, the CDR3 reads TGTGCCAGCAGTACGAAAAGGGGTGGGCCAGATACGCAGTATTTT. It encodes CASSTKRGGPDTQYF.

The chain couples TRBV6-5 to TRBJ1-3; maybe TRBD1 (5 bases). This CDR3 spans 15 amino acids. The germline V gene encodes CDR1 MNHEY and CDR2 SVGAGI. V was pared by 6 bases and J by 1 base, with 13 bases between. The CDR3 bases are TGTGCCAGCAGAAATGGGGGGTCTTCTGGAAACACCATATATTTT. It encodes CASRNGGSSGNTIYF.

This clone came up a few times. This chain uses TRBV25-1 with TRBJ1-2; no clear D. The CDR3 runs to 16 residues. Per the germline V gene, CDR1 is MGHDK and CDR2 is SYGVNS. V was pared by 2 bases and J by 4 bases, with 17 bases between. CDR3 sequence (DNA): TGTGCCAGCAGTGAACCTTCGGCGGGCTCCGTCTATGGCTACACCTTC. This sequence encodes CASSEPSAGSVYGYTF.

V and J are TRBV12-2 and TRBJ2-5; no DNA check was done on the table's D call, TRBD1. TRBV12-2 corresponds to a pseudogene. The CDR3 runs to 17 residues. CDR3: CASRLEYGRVFWETQYF. In nucleotides, the CDR3 is TGTGCAAGTCGCTTAGAGTATGGCAGGGTGTTTTGGGAGACCCAGTACTTC.

V usage is TRBV24-1 and J usage is TRBJ2-2, with D perhaps matching TRBD2 (7 bases). The CDR3 consists of 16 residues. Trimming stripped 7 bases from V and 0 bases from J, with 14 bases between. The germline V gene encodes CDR1 KGHDR and CDR2 SFDVKD. The CDR3 sequence is CATSPGGGANTGELFF. In DNA, the CDR3 is TGTGCCACCAGCCCTGGGGGGGGCGCGAACACCGGGGAGCTGTTTTTT.

The J gene is TRBJ2-2, the V gene TRBV24-1, with D maybe TRBD1 (6 bases). This CDR3 region has 15 residues. Per germline, CDR1 KGHDR and CDR2 SFDVKD. Trimming stripped 5 bases from V and 4 bases from J, with 13 bases between. The CDR3 DNA reads TGTGCCACCAGTGCCCGGACAGTGGGCACCGGGGAGCTGTTTTTT. Translating it yields CATSARTVGTGELFF.

V gene TRBV7-2 combines with J gene TRBJ1-2; D is unclear. The CDR3 length is 13 residues. The germline V gene has CDR1 SGHTA and CDR2 FQGNSA. Trimming took off 2 bases at V and 2 bases at J, with 6 bases between the two ends. The CDR3 reads CASSLLLNYGYTF. CDR3 nucleotide sequence: TGTGCCAGCAGCTTACTACTAAACTATGGCTACACCTTC. Full variable domain (missing parts from reference TRBV7-2 and TRBJ1-2): GAGVSQSPSNKVTEKGKDVELRCDPISGHTALYWYRQSLGQGLEFLIYFQGNSAPDKSGLPSDRFSAERTGGSVSTLTIQRTQQEDSAVYLCASSLLLNYGYTFGSGTRLTVV.

The chain combines TRBV30 with TRBJ1-6; D possibly corresponds to TRBD1 (5 bases). The CDR3 totals 13 residues. CDR1 is GTSNPN and CDR2 is SVGIG in the germline V gene (reference sequence). V dropped 4 bases and J dropped 8 bases, with 12 bases sitting between them. DNA for the CDR3: TGTGCCTGGAACAACAGGAGAGATTCACCCCTCCACTTT. Translating it yields CAWNNRRDSPLHF.

The chain joins TRBV5-6 to TRBJ1-2; D may be TRBD1 (6 bases). From germline, CDR1 is SGHDT and CDR2 YYEEEE. Between the trimmed V and J ends, which lost 7 bases and 0 bases, there was a span of 13 bases. This CDR3 has 14 amino acids. CDR3 region: CASHNRAANYGYTF. For the CDR3, the DNA is TGTGCCAGCCACAACAGGGCAGCTAACTATGGCTACACCTTC.

V usage is TRBV11-3 and J usage is TRBJ2-3; 7 positions agree with TRBD2. Germline V gene sequence: CDR1 SGHNT, CDR2 YENEEA. This CDR3 is 14 amino acids long. V lost 5 bases to trimming and J lost 3 bases; unmatched junction nucleotides: 5. DNA of the CDR3: TGTGCCAGCAGCCCGGGAGGTTCGACAGATACGCAGTATTTT. Its translation: CASSPGGSTDTQYF.

This clone appeared once. The V call is TRBV20-1, the J call TRBJ2-7, with D possibly matching TRBD1 (5 bases). This CDR3 is 11 amino acids long. CDR1 DFQATT and CDR2 SNEGSKA come from the germline V gene (reference sequence). Trimming pared 3 bases from V and 5 bases from J, leaving 8 bases between. For the CDR3, the DNA is TGCAGTGCTAGCAAGGGGAACGAGCAGTACTTC. Amino acid sequence: CSASKGNEQYF.

This clone has a single count. The rearrangement links TRBV14 to TRBJ2-7, with 7 nucleotides matching TRBD1. Germline lookup yields CDR1 SGHDN and CDR2 FVKESK. The CDR3 is 16 residues long. V lost 4 bases and J lost 4; bases outside the gene matches: 13. This chain's CDR3 is CASSPKGRAGGYEQYF. The CDR3 nucleotides are TGTGCCAGCAGCCCTAAGGGACGGGCAGGGGGATACGAGCAGTACTTC.

In its sample, this clone was seen once. The chain has TRBV19 and TRBJ2-2, with 8 bases fitting TRBD1. Germline trimming cut 0 bases from V and 4 bases from J; bases unmatched to any gene: 7. Per the germline V gene, CDR1 is LNHDA and CDR2 is SQIVND (reference sequence). The CDR3 is 17 amino acids. CDR3 protein: CASSIDQGALGTGELFF. The CDR3, as DNA: TGTGCCAGTAGTATAGATCAGGGGGCCCTGGGCACCGGGGAGCTGTTTTTT.